The sample holds one count of the clone carrying this TCR beta chain. This entry belongs to a study of control samples from healthy donors and cancer patients. TCRdb's table, derived via immunoSEQ multiplex PCR, lists solely in-frame clones and lacks some. The table has approximately 90,000 clones, just over 90% seen once. Per the germline V gene, CDR1 is SGDLS and CDR2 is YYNGEE. Trimming cost V 3 bases and J 1 base, with 14 bases left between them. There are 16 residues in the CDR3. This sequence originates from a woman aged 30 to 39 in good health. What was sequenced was blood. The chain couples TRBV9 to TRBJ2-1; D is tentatively TRBD1 or TRBD2 (6 bases each). Written as DNA, the CDR3 is TGTGCCAGCAGCGCCAGGGGACGGGGGTCCTACAATGAGCAGTTCTTC. Its protein product is CASSARGRGSYNEQFF.